Described below is a single T cell receptor beta chain sequence and its context. Its target is not known. This may come from a read error, since a much larger clone is one base off. TCRbeta libraries were built with three rounds of nested PCR, modified from ARM-PCR. TCRdb reanalysed the multiplex PCR reads using MiXCR and keeps one entry per CDR3 protein. The repertoire consists of about 120,000 distinct CDR3 sequences, with 66% occurring once and the leading ten covering 9.5% to 15%. The CDR3 contains 14 residues. In germline, CDR1 is MGHRA, CDR2 YSYEKL. This sample stems from a study of tumor and adjacent non-tumor tissue in lung cancer. Study-level information: Around 4 million productive TCRbeta reads were obtained per sample on average.

This sample's RNA came from whole unsorted tissue. Study-level findings and limits: TCR diversity was significantly greater in tumor than normal lung tissue.

This TCR was recovered from a man aged 25-45 years with non-small cell lung cancer. The material sequenced was lung tumor tissue. The V call is TRBV4-1, the J call TRBJ1-2; the D is unclear. CDR3 coding DNA: TGCGCCAGCAACCAAGATCGCGGTATCGGTGGCTACACCTTC. This translates into CASNQDRGIGGYTF.